Listed below are T cell receptor beta chains from one sample, sequenced in a study of cytomegalovirus exposure and HLA in healthy donors. Libraries were prepared by immunoSEQ multiplex PCR; TCRdb keeps only in-frame clonotypes and omits some of them. The sample includes some 140,000 clones, over 70% of them seen just once. Source material: PBMCs. Receptors originate from a man younger than 35 in good health and CMV-seronegative. Both conserved end residues are part of each CDR3. Each record gives: D gene, V gene, J gene, CDR3 protein. D genes are given only for firm matches.

>TRBD2|TRBV6-1|TRBJ2-1
CASSEGAAGVRNEQFF
>NA|TRBV5-1|TRBJ2-1
CASSFDREDNEQFF
>NA|TRBV6-6|TRBJ2-1
CASSPIKGGAEQFF
>NA|TRBV9|TRBJ2-7
CASSVAERVSSYEQYF
>TRBD1|TRBV7-9|TRBJ1-5
CASSWGQGHNQPQHF
>NA|TRBV25-1|TRBJ2-5
CASSDPAWGEETQYF
>TRBD1|TRBV7-2|TRBJ2-1
CATQPQGAYNEQFF
>NA|TRBV5-1|TRBJ1-1
CASSLVRGGGRSEAFF
>NA|TRBV5-4|TRBJ1-1
CASSLRVSDTEAFF
>TRBD1|TRBV10-3|TRBJ1-1
CAISGGQGRQMNTEAFF
>NA|TRBV11-2|TRBJ1-2
CASSSGNYGYTF
>TRBD1|TRBV7-9|TRBJ2-3
CASSTALGQSVTDTQYF
>TRBD1|TRBV4-3|TRBJ1-4
CASSQHRGEKLFF
>NA|TRBV30|TRBJ2-7
CAWKTGPYEQYF